This T cell receptor beta chain stems from a study of OX40 agonist ivuxolimab in advanced cancers. Study-level information: Therapy given before enrollment (anti-PD-1, anti-PD-L1 or anti-CTLA-4) was allowed, and 40% had some.

This clone appeared a few times. Assay: immunoSEQ multiplex PCR; the TCRdb copy retains only in-frame clones and omits some. This sample yields about 62,000 clones, of which 88% are seen a single time; 0.25% to 0.3% belongs to the top ten. The germline V gene has CDR1 WSHSY and CDR2 SAAADI. This CDR3 has 13 residues. Trimming shortened V by 2 bases and J by 3 bases, and 4 bases separated the two germline ends. The timepoints at which blood was sampled were baseline, cycle 4 day 1, and cycle 7 day 1. The rearrangement uses TRBV10-2 and TRBJ1-4, with D unclear. Sequences were derived from CD4+ or CD8+ T cells sorted from blood, sampled in a trial of the OX40 agonist ivuxolimab. The clonotype comes from an adult with an advanced solid tumor such as melanoma, head and neck, liver or kidney cancer. The CDR3 DNA is TGCGCCAGCAGTGAGGGGGCTAATGAAAAACTGTTTTTT. Protein sequence: CASSEGANEKLFF.